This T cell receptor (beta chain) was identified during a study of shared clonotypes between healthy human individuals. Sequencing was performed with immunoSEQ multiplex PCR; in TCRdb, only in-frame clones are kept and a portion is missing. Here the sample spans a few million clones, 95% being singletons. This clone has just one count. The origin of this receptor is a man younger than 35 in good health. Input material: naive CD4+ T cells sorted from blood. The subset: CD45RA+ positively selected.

In nucleotides, the CDR3 is TGTGCCAGCAGCTTTGGACTAGCGGGAAAAGAGACCCAGTACTTC. This gives the protein CASSFGLAGKETQYF. The chain combines TRBV13 with TRBJ2-5; TRBD2 aligns across 12 bases. From germline, CDR1 is PRHDT and CDR2 FYEKMQ (reference sequence). CDR3 length: 15 amino acids. J lost 3 bases, V lost 3 bases, and 2 bases had no gene match.